The 23 T cell receptor beta chains below all came from one sample that was sequenced in a study of blood T cells in healthy people across ages. A second PCR, run for roughly 7 to 11 cycles, used a sample-barcoded 5' primer plus a J-beta primer mix. TCRdb used MiXCR to reprocess the 5' RACE reads, holding one entry per CDR3 protein. The sample records about 670,000 distinct CDR3 sequences, 40% to 45% being singletons. Sequencing was done on a sample of blood. These receptors originate from a man aged 80 or over in good health.

This chain uses TRBV6-6 with TRBJ2-3; no clear D gene. CDR1 MNHNY and CDR2 SVGAGI come from the germline V gene (reference sequence). The CDR3 loop spans 14 amino acids. Trimming pared 6 bases from V and 0 bases from J, leaving 10 bases between. The CDR3 protein is CASSSLDSTDTQYF. The CDR3 DNA reads as TGTGCCAGCAGCAGCCTGGACAGCACAGATACGCAGTATTTT.

This clonotype has at least ten counts. V and J are TRBV27 and TRBJ2-5, with a weak D call TRBD1 (7 bases). CDR1 MNHEY and CDR2 SMNVEV come from the germline V gene (reference sequence). V lost 5 bases to trimming and J lost 1 base, with 20 bases between them. The length of the CDR3 is 17 residues. CDR3 loop: CASSPRFGGGLQETQYF. DNA for the CDR3: TGTGCCAGCAGTCCGCGATTCGGAGGGGGCCTCCAAGAGACCCAGTACTTC.

The genes are TRBV28 and TRBJ1-4; 7 bases map to TRBD1. Germline CDR1 and CDR2: MDHEN and SYDVKM. The CDR3 sequence is 16 residues long. V trimming: 5 bases; J trimming: 1 base; junction bases outside the gene matches: 7. The CDR3 sequence: CASSTLAGGTNEKLFF. DNA of the CDR3: TGTGCCAGCAGTACCCTAGCAGGGGGAACTAATGAAAAACTGTTTTTT.

This clonotype has only one observation. This chain joins TRBV20-1 and TRBJ1-2; D possibly corresponds to TRBD1 (6 bases). With 1 base removed from V and 4 bases from J, the gap between germline ends came to 7 bases. This CDR3 spans 12 amino acids. Germline assignment: CDR1 DFQATT and CDR2 SNEGSKA (reference sequence). The CDR3 region has the DNA TGCAGTGCTAGAGGCAGGGGCTATGGCTACACCTTC. Encoded protein: CSARGRGYGYTF.

This clonotype occurred a few times. The chain uses TRBV7-2 and TRBJ1-2; D gene unclear. The CDR3 spans 16 residues. Germline assignment: CDR1 SGHTA and CDR2 FQGNSA. Deletions cut 8 bases from V and 2 bases from J, with 21 bases between. The CDR3 is CASQPGRNPLNYGYTF. As DNA, the CDR3 is TGTGCCAGCCAGCCGGGCCGTAATCCCCTCAACTATGGCTACACCTTC.

The chain employs TRBV7-6 and TRBJ2-2; 9 bases agree with TRBD2. V was pared by 1 base and J by 2 bases, with 5 bases of the junction left unmatched. This CDR3 contains 17 residues. Germline CDR1 SGHVS, CDR2 FNYEAQ. In DNA, the CDR3 is TGTGCCAGCAGCTTAGAACTAGCGGGCTTAAACACCGGGGAGCTGTTTTTT. It is translated as CASSLELAGLNTGELFF.

This rearrangement joins TRBV15 to TRBJ2-5; 7 bases align to TRBD1. The CDR3 consists of 17 residues. The V gene's germline CDR1 is LNHNV and CDR2 YYDKDF (reference sequence). The V segment lost 0 bases and the J segment 1 base; nucleotides outside the gene matches: 8. As DNA, the CDR3 is TGTGCCACCAGCAGAGATCGAGGGACAGACATCCAAGAGACCCAGTACTTC. Its protein is CATSRDRGTDIQETQYF.

This chain links TRBV14 with TRBJ2-5; 9 bases match TRBD1. This CDR3 contains 15 residues. Germline loops: CDR1 SGHDN, CDR2 FVKESK. With V trimmed by 5 bases and J by 2 bases, 6 bases remained unmatched. CDR3 DNA sequence: TGTGCCAGCAGCGTATCGACAGGGGGGCAAGAGACCCAGTACTTC. Encoded protein: CASSVSTGGQETQYF.

This clonotype was seen many times. This rearrangement joins TRBV6-1 to TRBJ2-1; possible D gene TRBD2, 7 bases. Germline values: CDR1 MNHNS, CDR2 SASEGT. Trimming removed 7 bases from V and 8 bases from J, with 15 bases in between. CDR3 length equals 13 residues. CDR3 nucleotide sequence: TGTGCCAGCATCCTTAGGGGGGGCGATGAGCAGTTCTTC. Translation gives CASILRGGDEQFF.

This clonotype turned up a few times. The chain carries TRBV18 and TRBJ2-4, with TRBD1 matching over 7 bases. Judging by the DNA end, TRBJ2-7 fits better; the J call may be wrong. The CDR3 loop spans 12 amino acids. From germline, CDR1 is KGHSH and CDR2 LQKENI. The CDR3 is CASSPDRDEQYF. In DNA form, the CDR3 reads TGTGCCAGCTCGCCCGACAGGGACGAGCAGTACTTC.

The chain has TRBV20-1 and TRBJ2-3; either TRBD1 or TRBD2 may fit D (5 bases each). Looked up from germline, CDR1 is DFQATT and CDR2 is SNEGSKA (reference sequence). V was cut by 4 bases and J by 5 bases, with 22 bases left in between. The CDR3 totals 16 residues. Here the CDR3 reads CSANLPGHLGVDTQYF. CDR3 nucleotide sequence: TGCAGTGCTAACTTACCGGGGCATTTGGGGGTAGATACGCAGTATTTT.

The V gene is TRBV5-1, the J gene TRBJ1-1; D not certain. The germline V gene encodes CDR1 SGHRS and CDR2 YFSETQ. V lost 0 bases and J lost 5, with 11 bases in between. This CDR3 spans 14 amino acids. The CDR3 reads CASSLVSAFTEAFF. CDR3 in DNA: TGCGCCAGCAGCTTGGTTTCAGCGTTTACTGAAGCTTTCTTT.

The genes are TRBV28 and TRBJ1-2; possibly TRBD1 for D (6 bases). CDR1 and CDR2 from the germline V gene are MDHEN and SYDVKM. Deletions cut 6 bases from V and 4 bases from J, with 15 bases between. The CDR3 contains 14 residues. For the CDR3, the DNA is TGTGCCAGCAGAGGACAAGGGGGAGGCTATGGCTACACCTTC. The encoded protein is CASRGQGGGYGYTF.

In its sample, this clonotype was seen once. The chain is built from TRBV6-2 or TRBV6-3 and TRBJ1-2; the D is unclear. V shed 2 bases and J shed 6 bases, with 16 bases lying between them. Germline V gene sequence: CDR1 MNHEY, CDR2 SVGEGT. CDR3 size: 15 residues. The CDR3 is CASSYRTSGKDGYTF. CDR3 coding DNA: TGTGCCAGCAGTTACAGGACCTCGGGGAAAGATGGCTACACCTTC.

With respect to this clonotype: Given a much more abundant clone one base away, this may be a read error. This chain links TRBV30 with TRBJ2-1; 8 positions agree with TRBD2. The CDR3 extends over 14 amino acids. CDR1 and CDR2 from the germline V gene are GTSNPN and SVGIG (reference sequence). CDR3 sequence: CARSIGATSGVQFF. The CDR3 region has the DNA TGTGCCCGGAGTATCGGTGCCACTAGCGGAGTCCAGTTCTTC.

This clonotype was counted only a few times. The chain links TRBV7-8 to TRBJ1-2; 11 bases line up with TRBD1. The V gene end was trimmed by 5 bases and the J gene end by 2 bases; junction bases not matched to a gene: 4. The CDR3 spans 15 residues. Germline V CDR1 and CDR2: SGHVS, FQNEAQ. As DNA, the CDR3 is TGTGCCAGCAGCACAGGGACAGGGGGGAACTATGGCTACACCTTC. Translation gives CASSTGTGGNYGYTF.

V and J are TRBV10-3 and TRBJ2-1, with D perhaps given as TRBD1 or TRBD2 (5 bases each). The J call may be faulty, since TRBJ2-7 better matches the DNA end. The CDR3 length is 15 residues. Germline V gives CDR1 ENHRY, CDR2 SYGVKD. In nucleotides, the CDR3 is TGTGCCATCAGTGAGTCCGGGACCGTTAACAATGAGCAGTACTTC. The encoded protein is CAISESGTVNNEQYF.

Worth noting for this clonotype: This may come from a read error, since a much larger clone is one base off. This sequence joins TRBV30 and TRBJ1-1; D gene uncertain. CDR3 length equals 13 residues. Per germline, CDR1 GTSNPN and CDR2 SVGIG (reference sequence). Trimming removed 0 bases at V and 3 bases at J, with 8 bases between. The CDR3: CAWSVTRDTEAFF. The CDR3 DNA reads as TGTGCCTGGAGTGTAACAAGGGACACTGAAGCTTTCTTT.

In DNA form, the CDR3 reads TGTGCCGGAAAGAGGACAGGGCTGAACACCGGGGAGCTGTTTTTT. It is translated as CAGKRTGLNTGELFF. This rearrangement joins TRBV6-1 to TRBJ2-2, with 8 bases lining up with TRBD1. This CDR3 is 15 amino acids long. From germline, CDR1 is MNHNS and CDR2 SASEGT. V trimming: 11 bases; J trimming: 1 base; junction bases outside the gene matches: 9.

This clonotype was detected a few times. The chain recombines TRBV3-1 with TRBJ2-5, with D perhaps matching TRBD2 (7 bases). This CDR3 is built from 14 residues. The V gene's germline CDR1 is LGHDT and CDR2 YNNKEL (reference sequence). Deletions cut 4 bases from V and 5 bases from J, with 14 bases between. CDR3 protein: CASSPLGGVETQYF. The CDR3 DNA reads TGTGCCAGCAGCCCTTTAGGGGGGGTTGAGACCCAGTACTTC.

The chain couples TRBV7-2 to TRBJ2-2; 9 nucleotides match TRBD1. The CDR3 sequence is 16 residues long. Germline-derived CDR1 and CDR2 are SGHTA and FQGNSA. Trimming took 5 bases from V and 2 from J; bases not matched to a gene: 6. Here the CDR3 reads CASSPRDRANTGELFF. CDR3 DNA sequence: TGTGCCAGCAGCCCGAGGGACAGGGCAAACACCGGGGAGCTGTTTTTT.

V usage is TRBV20-1 and J usage is TRBJ1-5; 8 nucleotides align to TRBD1. The CDR3 runs to 15 residues. Losses at the gene ends were 5 bases for V and 7 bases for J; bases not matched to a gene: 13. CDR1 is DFQATT and CDR2 is SNEGSKA in the germline V gene (reference sequence). In DNA form, the CDR3 reads TGCAGTGCTGGACAGGGCACTAATTTGAAACAGCCCCAGCATTTT. Its protein product is CSAGQGTNLKQPQHF.

The chain has TRBV12-3 or TRBV12-4 and TRBJ2-3; D tentatively fits TRBD1 or TRBD2 (5 bases each). V lost 6 bases, J lost 0 bases, and 10 bases lay in between. The CDR3 totals 14 residues. CDR3 DNA sequence: TGTGCCAGCAGGGGGGACCGCAGCACAGATACGCAGTATTTT. The encoded protein is CASRGDRSTDTQYF.